Following are 10 T cell receptor beta chains from one sample sequenced in a study of a mutant IDH1 vaccine in newly diagnosed glioma. Time point: week 23, last vaccination. A 20-mer mutant IDH1 peptide at 300 ug was injected subcutaneously with topical imiquimod. TCRdb's table, derived via immunoSEQ multiplex PCR, lists solely in-frame clones and lacks some. Here the sample spans approximately 30,000 clones, around 83% being singletons. Which antigens these TCRs recognize remains unknown. The sequenced sample was PBMCs, obtained from a glioma patient whose treatment included an IDH1 peptide vaccine. The receptors derive from a woman in her thirties with glioma.

As regards this clone: A read error may produce the germline difference seen at one junction end. This chain connects TRBV5-4 to TRBJ2-5; D perhaps matches TRBD2 (5 bases). Germline V gene sequence: CDR1 SGHNT, CDR2 YYREEE (reference sequence). The CDR3 is 12 amino acids. The CDR3 DNA is TGTGCCAGCAGCGACCTACTAGGAGCCTCAGACTTC. It is translated as CASSDLLGASDF.

The V and J genes are TRBV19 and TRBJ2-1, with TRBD2 matching 8 bases. The V segment lost 4 bases and the J segment 8 bases; nucleotides outside the gene matches: 7. The CDR3 consists of 14 residues. CDR1 is LNHDA and CDR2 is SQIVND in the germline V gene (reference sequence). This CDR3 is CASSKVAGQHEQFF. The DNA of the CDR3 is TGTGCCAGTAGTAAGGTAGCGGGGCAGCATGAGCAGTTCTTC.

This clone was recorded only once. The rearrangement joins TRBV7-6 to TRBJ2-7, with D unclear. Looked up from germline, CDR1 is SGHVS and CDR2 is FNYEAQ. The CDR3 totals 12 residues. The V end lost 5 bases, the J end lost 6 bases, and 11 bases lay between the germline ends. The CDR3 DNA is TGTGCCAGCAGCCCCTCTTATGGCGAGCAGTACTTC. This sequence encodes CASSPSYGEQYF.

J is TRBJ2-1 and V is TRBV2, with a possible D match to TRBD2 (6 bases). This CDR3 region has 17 residues. Germline V gene sequence: CDR1 SNHLY, CDR2 FYNNEI. V was trimmed by 0 bases and J by 8 bases, leaving 20 bases between them. The CDR3, as DNA: TGTGCCAGCAGTGAAGCCAAGGCCAGCGGGCCCACCGATGAGCAGTTCTTC. Protein product: CASSEAKASGPTDEQFF.

This clone ranks as medium-sized. The chain combines TRBV10-3 with TRBJ1-1; 9 bases line up with TRBD1. CDR1 is ENHRY and CDR2 is SYGVKD in the germline V gene. This CDR3 is 15 amino acids long. V dropped 6 bases and J dropped 4; count of bases not matched to a gene: 9. The CDR3 is CAISTPGQGSTEAFF. The CDR3 DNA is TGTGCCATCAGCACTCCGGGACAGGGAAGCACTGAAGCTTTCTTT.

In its sample, this clone was seen a few times. This chain's CDR3 is CASRMDRGSYGYTF. The CDR3 DNA reads as TGTGCCAGTAGGATGGACAGGGGAAGCTATGGCTACACCTTC. The V gene is TRBV19, the J gene TRBJ1-2, with 9 bases lining up with TRBD1. Trimming removed 6 bases from V and 4 bases from J; junction bases left unmatched: 6. Germline V gene data show CDR1 as LNHDA and CDR2 as SQIVND (reference sequence). The CDR3 runs 14 residues.

This chain joins TRBV7-2 and TRBJ2-5; the match to TRBD1 covers 8 bases. J was trimmed by 5 bases and V by 3 bases; bases with no gene match: 5. Germline values: CDR1 SGHTA, CDR2 FQGNSA. This CDR3 region has 14 residues. The CDR3 nucleotides are TGTGCCAGCAGCTTCGGACAGGGAGACGAGACCCAGTACTTC. It is translated as CASSFGQGDETQYF.

The chain joins TRBV7-9 to TRBJ1-6, with 9 nucleotides matching TRBD1. This CDR3 contains 15 residues. The junction had 7 bases not matched to a gene; V was cut back by 3 bases and J by 10 bases. Germline V lookup: CDR1 SEHNR, CDR2 FQNEAQ (reference sequence). In DNA form, the CDR3 reads TGTGCCAGCAGCTTCCCGGGACAGGGCAGCTCACCCCTCCACTTT. Translating gives CASSFPGQGSSPLHF.

This chain connects TRBV19 to TRBJ2-2; D uncertain. The germline V gene has CDR1 LNHDA and CDR2 SQIVND (reference sequence). CDR3 size: 13 residues. Trimming removed 7 bases from V and 3 bases from J, with 9 bases in between. The CDR3 nucleotides are TGTGCCAGTACCCTTCTACACACCGGGGAGCTGTTTTTT. This codes for CASTLLHTGELFF.

The genes are TRBV9 and TRBJ1-2, with no clear D. Trimming pared 4 bases from V and 4 bases from J, leaving 14 bases between. The germline gives CDR1 SGDLS, CDR2 YYNGEE. CDR3 length: 14 amino acids. CDR3 in amino acids: CASSSSLPTYGYTF. DNA for the CDR3: TGTGCCAGCAGCTCCTCCTTACCCACCTATGGCTACACCTTC.